Following are 12 T cell receptor beta chains from one sample sequenced in a study of T-cell reconstitution after alpha-beta-depleted transplantation in children. Unique molecular identifiers were used to barcode this TCRbeta library. TCRdb re-analysed the PCR reads in MiXCR, keeping a single row per CDR3 protein. The data contain about 980,000 distinct CDR3 sequences, 25% to 30% of them singletons. Sequencing was performed on PBMCs, mostly from graft donor cells, taken 360 days after TCRalphabeta/CD19-depleted stem cell transplant. Every receptor here comes from a boy under two years old who had a stem cell transplant for SCID, so the T cells may come from the graft donor.

V and J are TRBV18 and TRBJ2-4, with 8 bases fitting TRBD1. The CDR3 is made up of 15 amino acids. Germline CDR1 is KGHSH and CDR2 is LQKENI. V was pared by 2 bases and J by 7 bases, with 7 bases of the junction left unmatched. CDR3 sequence: CASSPKGQGENIQYF. In DNA form, the CDR3 reads TGTGCCAGCTCACCAAAAGGACAGGGTGAGAACATTCAGTACTTC.

V gene TRBV9 combines with J gene TRBJ2-5; D may be TRBD1 (6 bases). This CDR3 is 15 amino acids long. V shed 0 bases and J shed 0 bases, with 9 bases lying between them. The germline CDR1 and CDR2 sequences are SGDLS and YYNGEE. CDR3 amino acids: CASSVGQVDQETQYF. In DNA form, the CDR3 reads TGTGCCAGCAGCGTAGGACAGGTGGACCAAGAGACCCAGTACTTC.

This clonotype has just a few counts. V is TRBV4-3 and J is TRBJ2-5; 7 nucleotides line up with TRBD1. The germline V gene encodes CDR1 LGHNA and CDR2 YSLEER. J was trimmed by 2 bases and V by 2 bases; bases with no gene match: 5. The CDR3 runs to 15 residues. CDR3 loop: CASSQSGGQQETQYF. The CDR3 DNA follows: TGCGCCAGCAGCCAATCAGGGGGTCAGCAAGAGACCCAGTACTTC.

The chain links TRBV5-1 to TRBJ1-1, with D possibly being TRBD1 (5 bases). The CDR3 extends over 14 amino acids. Germline lookup yields CDR1 SGHRS and CDR2 YFSETQ. The ends were cut back, 4 bases at V and 1 base at J, with 11 bases in the middle. The CDR3 reads CASSIQEPNTEAFF. The CDR3 DNA follows: TGCGCCAGCAGCATACAGGAGCCGAACACTGAAGCTTTCTTT.

The chain is built from TRBV10-2 and TRBJ2-7; the D gene is possibly TRBD2 (6 bases). Germline assignment: CDR1 WSHSY and CDR2 SAAADI. V lost 3 bases to trimming and J lost 1 base, with 10 bases between them. The CDR3 runs 14 residues. The CDR3 spells CASSEGGASYEQYF. The CDR3 DNA sequence: TGCGCCAGCAGTGAAGGAGGGGCTTCCTACGAGCAGTACTTC.

The rearrangement uses TRBV3-1 and TRBJ2-2, with D hard to call. Germline CDR1 is LGHDT and CDR2 is YNNKEL (reference sequence). CDR3 length: 15 residues. V lost 1 base and J 1 base, leaving 7 bases between the germline ends. As DNA, the CDR3 is TGTGCCAGCAGCCAAGGGTGGCTGAACACCGGGGAGCTGTTTTTT. Its translation is CASSQGWLNTGELFF.

In its sample, this clonotype was seen a few times. The CDR3 here is CASSSRLGNEQFF. CDR3 in DNA: TGTGCCAGCAGTAGTCGACTAGGGAATGAGCAGTTCTTC. V and J are TRBV7-9 and TRBJ2-1; tentative D call: TRBD2 (6 bases). Trimming stripped 6 bases from V and 7 bases from J, with 13 bases between. CDR1 and CDR2 (germline): SEHNR, FQNEAQ (reference sequence). The CDR3 loop spans 13 amino acids.

This chain connects TRBV3-1 to TRBJ1-2; D might be TRBD1 (5 bases). The length of the CDR3 is 14 residues. Germline V CDR1 and CDR2: LGHDT, YNNKEL (reference sequence). V was trimmed by 3 bases and J by 8 bases, leaving 16 bases between them. The CDR3 coding sequence is TGTGCCAGCAGCCACGGTGGGAAGGGACGGGGCTACACCTTC. Protein sequence: CASSHGGKGRGYTF.

This clonotype has a handful of counts. The chain recombines TRBV7-2 with TRBJ1-2; TRBD1 might be the D (5 bases). Trimming shortened V by 1 base and J by 4 bases, and 19 bases separated the two germline ends. The germline CDR1 and CDR2 sequences are SGHTA and FQGNSA. This CDR3 has 17 residues. The CDR3 nucleotides read TGTGCCAGCAGCTTAGTAAGGCCAGGGATGGGGAGCTATGGCTACACCTTC. It translates to CASSLVRPGMGSYGYTF.

This rearrangement joins TRBV4-3 to TRBJ2-4, with a weak D call TRBD2 (7 bases). The V end was cut by 0 bases, the J end by 1 base, with 22 bases between. From germline, CDR1 is LGHNA and CDR2 YSLEER. This CDR3 spans 20 amino acids. CDR3 DNA: TGCGCCAGCAGCCAAGAAGGGAGGGGGACCTCAGGGTCGGCCAAAAACATTCAGTACTTC. Amino acid sequence: CASSQEGRGTSGSAKNIQYF.

This clonotype was seen a few times. This sequence joins TRBV12-3 or TRBV12-4 and TRBJ1-1; TRBD1 might be the D (5 bases). There are 13 residues in the CDR3. Trimming took 4 bases from V and 11 from J, leaving 17 bases between them. CDR3 residues: CASSWRDGLNAFF. The CDR3 DNA follows: TGTGCCAGCAGTTGGAGGGACGGGCTTAACGCTTTCTTT.

This chain connects TRBV5-1 to TRBJ2-2; the D gene is possibly TRBD1 (8 bases). The V and J ends lost 4 bases and 0 bases respectively, with 10 bases between them. Per germline, CDR1 SGHRS and CDR2 YFSETQ. The CDR3 consists of 15 residues. CDR3 DNA sequence: TGCGCCAGCAGCACAGGGGGGGCGAACACCGGGGAGCTGTTTTTT. Amino acids: CASSTGGANTGELFF.